The clone carrying this T cell receptor (beta chain) has only a few counts. What it recognizes is unknown. Sequencing libraries for TCR beta were prepared with iRepertoire HTBI primers and Arm-PCR of CDR3 regions. As originally analysed: The identification of approximately 62 TRBV and over eleven TRBJ segments was made across samples. TCRdb analysed the multiplex PCR reads with MiXCR anew, one entry per CDR3 protein. The V and J calls shown here were made by TCRdb, not taken from the authors' results. Altogether more than 300,000 distinct CDR3 sequences are present, about 16% being singletons, with the ten largest covering about 20%. Trimming took 10 bases from V and 2 from J, leaving 15 bases between them. CDR3 length equals 14 residues. CDR1 is SEHNR and CDR2 is FQNEAQ in the germline V gene (reference sequence). This entry comes from a study of regulatory T cells in long-lasting Graves disease. Study-level results: It was possible that the small sample size reduced accuracy. Blood alone, not thyroid tissue, was studied. Persistent Graves' patients had lower TCR diversity than newly diagnosed ones.

Time point described: newly diagnosed GD, antithyroid drugs for less than 3 months. Preparation of the TCR library used RNA extracted from PBMCs. This receptor was taken from a female donor with Graves disease. The starting material was peripheral blood mononuclear cells (PBMCs), obtained at new diagnosis, from a patient treated with antithyroid drugs. The rearrangement links TRBV7-9 to TRBJ2-1; D might be TRBD1 (5 bases). The CDR3 DNA reads TGTGCCATCAATCAGGGTGTCCCCTACAATGAGCAGTTCTTC. Its protein is CAINQGVPYNEQFF. Looking up the rest from reference TRBV7-9 and TRBJ2-1 gives the full variable domain: DTGVSQNPRHKITKRGQNVTFRCDPISEHNRLYWYRQTLGQGPEFLTYFQNEAQLEKSRLLSDRFSAERPKGSFSTLEIQRTEQGDSAMYLCAINQGVPYNEQFFGPGTRLTVL.